This TCR beta chain was captured by sequencing in a study of cytomegalovirus exposure and HLA in healthy donors. The study ran its PCR with 60 Vbeta and 13 Jbeta primers. Using immunoSEQ multiplex PCR, the repertoire was profiled, and TCRdb retains in-frame clones only, with some absent. Its listing shows about 130,000 clones. CDR1 is MDHEN, CDR2 SYDVKM, per germline. V was pared by 4 bases and J by 7 bases, with 7 bases of the junction left unmatched. The CDR3 spans 15 residues. V and J are TRBV28 and TRBJ1-4, with 9 nucleotides matching TRBD1. Sequencing used PBMCs. This receptor was obtained from a man aged 35 to 55 in good health and CMV-seronegative. This CDR3 is CASSSHRGPGEKLFF. The CDR3, as DNA: TGTGCCAGCAGTTCTCACAGGGGGCCGGGTGAAAAACTGTTTTTT.